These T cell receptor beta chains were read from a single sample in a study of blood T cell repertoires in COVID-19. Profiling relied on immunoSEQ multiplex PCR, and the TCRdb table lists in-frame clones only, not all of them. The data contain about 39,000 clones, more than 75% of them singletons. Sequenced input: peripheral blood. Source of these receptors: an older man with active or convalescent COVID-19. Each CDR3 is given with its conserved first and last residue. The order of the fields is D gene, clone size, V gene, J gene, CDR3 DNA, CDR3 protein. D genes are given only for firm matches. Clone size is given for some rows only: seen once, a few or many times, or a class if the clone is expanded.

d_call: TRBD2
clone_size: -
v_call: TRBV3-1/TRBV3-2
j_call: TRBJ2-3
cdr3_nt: TGTGCCAGCAGCCAAAAGAAAACTGCAGGGACTAGCGGAACAGATACGCAGTATTTT
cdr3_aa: CASSQKKTAGTSGTDTQYF

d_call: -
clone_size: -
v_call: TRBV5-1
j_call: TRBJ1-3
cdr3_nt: TGCGCCAGCTCGCAGTTCCTGGGGGCCTCTGGAAACACCATATATTTT
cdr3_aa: CASSQFLGASGNTIYF

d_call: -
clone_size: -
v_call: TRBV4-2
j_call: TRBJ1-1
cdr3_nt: TGTGCCAGCAGCCAAGATGGCGGGGGGTCTACTGAAGCTTTCTTT
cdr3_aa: CASSQDGGGSTEAFF

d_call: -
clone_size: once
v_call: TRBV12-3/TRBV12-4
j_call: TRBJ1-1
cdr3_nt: TGTGCCAGCAGCAAGGATGGAGGCACTGAAGCTTTCTTT
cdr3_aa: CASSKDGGTEAFF

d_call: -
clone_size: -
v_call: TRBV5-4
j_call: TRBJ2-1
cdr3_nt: TGTGCCAGCAGCTCAGCATTAGCTGCCTCCTACAATGAGCAGTTCTTC
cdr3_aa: CASSSALAASYNEQFF

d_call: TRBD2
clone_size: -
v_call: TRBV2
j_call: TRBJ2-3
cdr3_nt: TGTGCCAGCAGTCAGACTAGCGGGGGGGGCACAGATACGCAGTATTTT
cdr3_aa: CASSQTSGGGTDTQYF

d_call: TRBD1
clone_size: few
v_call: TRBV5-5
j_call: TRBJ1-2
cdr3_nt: TGTGCCAGCAGCTTTACAGGGGGCTCTAACTATGGCTACACCTTC
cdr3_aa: CASSFTGGSNYGYTF

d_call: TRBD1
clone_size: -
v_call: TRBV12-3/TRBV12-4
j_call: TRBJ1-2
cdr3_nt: TGTGCCAGCAGTGCTCAGGGGGCCGATGGCTACACCTTC
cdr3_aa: CASSAQGADGYTF

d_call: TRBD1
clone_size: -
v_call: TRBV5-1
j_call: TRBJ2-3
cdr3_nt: TGCGCCAGCAGCTTGGGGGACAGTAGCACAGATACGCAGTATTTT
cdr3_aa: CASSLGDSSTDTQYF

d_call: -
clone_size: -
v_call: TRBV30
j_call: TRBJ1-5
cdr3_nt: TGTGCCTGGAGTCCAGGTGATCAGCCCCAGCATTTT
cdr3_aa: CAWSPGDQPQHF

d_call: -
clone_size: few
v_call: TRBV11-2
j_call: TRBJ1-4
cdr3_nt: TGTGCCAGCAGCTTACCAGGCGCAACTAATGAAAAACTGTTTTTT
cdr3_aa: CASSLPGATNEKLFF

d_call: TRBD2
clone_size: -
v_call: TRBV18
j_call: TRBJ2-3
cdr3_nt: TGTGCCAGCTCACCAACAATGAGCGGGGGGGCGGATACGCAGTATTTT
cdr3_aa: CASSPTMSGGADTQYF

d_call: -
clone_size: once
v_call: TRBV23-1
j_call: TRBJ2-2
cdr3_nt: TGCGCCAGCAGTCAACCTTGTAGTTTGATGTTTTTT
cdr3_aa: CASSQPCSLMFF

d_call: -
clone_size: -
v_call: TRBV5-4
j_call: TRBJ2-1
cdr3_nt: TGTGCCAGCAGCTTGGGGCGCGGGGAGGCAAATGAGCAGTTCTTC
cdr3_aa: CASSLGRGEANEQFF

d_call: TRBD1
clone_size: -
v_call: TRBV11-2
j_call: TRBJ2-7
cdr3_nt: TGTGCCAGCAACACCGGGACAGGGGGCTTTTACGAGCAGTACTTC
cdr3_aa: CASNTGTGGFYEQYF

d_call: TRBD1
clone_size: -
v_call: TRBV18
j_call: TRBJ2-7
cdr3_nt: TGTGCCAGCTCACCAGGGACAGGGGGCTACGAGCAGTACTTC
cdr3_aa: CASSPGTGGYEQYF

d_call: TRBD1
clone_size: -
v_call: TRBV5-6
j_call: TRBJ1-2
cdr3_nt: TGTGCCAGCAGCGTGGACAGGGGGAATCGCTATGGCTACACCTTC
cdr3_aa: CASSVDRGNRYGYTF

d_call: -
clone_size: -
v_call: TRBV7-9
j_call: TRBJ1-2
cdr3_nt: TGTGCCAGCAGCTTAGGAGGAGGGGCGGAGGACCTCTCGGGCTACACCTTC
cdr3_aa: CASSLGGGAEDLSGYTF

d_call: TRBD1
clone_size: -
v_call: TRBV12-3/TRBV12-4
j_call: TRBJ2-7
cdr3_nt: TGTGCCACCATGTCGACAGGGGAAGACGAGCAGTACTTC
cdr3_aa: CATMSTGEDEQYF

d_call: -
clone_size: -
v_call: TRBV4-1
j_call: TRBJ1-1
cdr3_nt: TGCGCCAGCAGCCAAGTCGCGGGGGCAACTGAAGCTTTCTTT
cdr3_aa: CASSQVAGATEAFF

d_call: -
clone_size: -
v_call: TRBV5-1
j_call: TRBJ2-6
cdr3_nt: TGCGCCAGCAGCTCGGGATCAGGGGCCAACGTCCTGACTTTC
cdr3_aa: CASSSGSGANVLTF

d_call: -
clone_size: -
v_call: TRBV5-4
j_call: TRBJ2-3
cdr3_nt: TGTGCCAGCAGCTTGGGCAGGGCAGATACGCAGTATTTT
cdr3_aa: CASSLGRADTQYF

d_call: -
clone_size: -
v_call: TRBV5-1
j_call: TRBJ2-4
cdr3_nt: TGCGCCAGCAGCCCAGGGTTAGCCAAAAACATTCAGTACTTC
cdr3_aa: CASSPGLAKNIQYF

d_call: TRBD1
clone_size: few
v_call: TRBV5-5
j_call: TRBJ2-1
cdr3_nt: TGTGCCAGCAGCTTAGGACAGGGAAGGTACAATGAGCAGTTCTTC
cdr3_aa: CASSLGQGRYNEQFF

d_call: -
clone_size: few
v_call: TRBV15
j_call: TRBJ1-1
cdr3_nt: TGTGCCACCAGCAGAGATGAGACAGTAAAAGCTTTCTTT
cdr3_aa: CATSRDETVKAFF

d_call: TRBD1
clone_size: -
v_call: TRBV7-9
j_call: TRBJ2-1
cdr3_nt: TGTGCCAGCAGCACCATCCTGGGACAGGAGATTACCTTCGATGAGCAGTTCTTC
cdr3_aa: CASSTILGQEITFDEQFF

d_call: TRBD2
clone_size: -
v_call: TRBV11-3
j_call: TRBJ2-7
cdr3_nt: TGTGCCAGCAGCTTACCGGCTAGCGGGAGCTACGAGCAGTACTTC
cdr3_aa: CASSLPASGSYEQYF

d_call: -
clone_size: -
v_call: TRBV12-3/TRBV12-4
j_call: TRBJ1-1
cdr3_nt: TGTGCCAGCAGACCCTGGGGGGGGACTGAAGCTTTCTTT
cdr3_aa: CASRPWGGTEAFF

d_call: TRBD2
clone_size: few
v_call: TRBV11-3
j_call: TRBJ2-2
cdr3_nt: TGTGCCAGCAGTTACGGGGGGGCGTGGGACACCGGGGAGCTGTTTTTT
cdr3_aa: CASSYGGAWDTGELFF

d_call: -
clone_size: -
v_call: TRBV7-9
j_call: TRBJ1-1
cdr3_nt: TGTGCCAGCAGCCGGACACAGAACACTGAAGCTTTCTTT
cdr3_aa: CASSRTQNTEAFF

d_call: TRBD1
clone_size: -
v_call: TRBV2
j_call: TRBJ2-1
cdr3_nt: TGTGCCAGCAGACCCGGACAGGCGAGCTACAATGAGCAGTTCTTC
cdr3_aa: CASRPGQASYNEQFF

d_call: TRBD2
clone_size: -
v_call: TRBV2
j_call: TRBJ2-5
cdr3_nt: TGTGCCAGCACTTGGCGGGGGATGGGGGAGACCCAGTACTTC
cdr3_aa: CASTWRGMGETQYF

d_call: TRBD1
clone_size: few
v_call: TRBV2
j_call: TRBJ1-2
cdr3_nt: TGTGCCAGCTCGGACAGGGGAGTTAACTATGGCTACACCTTC
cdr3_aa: CASSDRGVNYGYTF

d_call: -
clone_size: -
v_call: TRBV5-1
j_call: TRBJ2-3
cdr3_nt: TGCGCCAGCAGCTTGGGGGGGGACCCCACAGATACGCAGTATTTT
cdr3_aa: CASSLGGDPTDTQYF

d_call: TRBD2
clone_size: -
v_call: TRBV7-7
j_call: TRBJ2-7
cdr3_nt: TGTGCCAGCAGCTGGGGGACTAGCTACGAGCAGTACTTC
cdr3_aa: CASSWGTSYEQYF

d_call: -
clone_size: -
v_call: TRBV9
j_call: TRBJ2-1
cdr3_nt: TGTGCCAGCAGCCTGGGCCTTAGCGTGGTTGAGCAGTTCTTC
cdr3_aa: CASSLGLSVVEQFF

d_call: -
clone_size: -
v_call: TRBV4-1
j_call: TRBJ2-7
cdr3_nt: TGCGCCAGCAGCCAAGATCCCCCCCCCGGGGCCTACGAGCAGTACTTC
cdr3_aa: CASSQDPPPGAYEQYF

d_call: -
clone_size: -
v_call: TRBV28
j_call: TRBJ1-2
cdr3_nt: TGTGCCAGCACCCCGGCGACAGGACATGGCTACACCTTC
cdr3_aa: CASTPATGHGYTF

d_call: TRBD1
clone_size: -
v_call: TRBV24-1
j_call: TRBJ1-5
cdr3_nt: TGTGCCACCAGTGATACCGGGACAGGGGAGGTTGAGCCCCAGCATTTT
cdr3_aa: CATSDTGTGEVEPQHF

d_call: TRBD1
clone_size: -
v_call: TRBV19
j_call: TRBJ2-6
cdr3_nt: TGTGCCACCGGGGGACAGGGATTTTCTGGGGCCAACGTCCTGACTTTC
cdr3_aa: CATGGQGFSGANVLTF

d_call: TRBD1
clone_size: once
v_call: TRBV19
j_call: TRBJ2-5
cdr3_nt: TGTGCCAGTAGTATAGGGGGGACAGGGCTGGAGACCCAGTACTTC
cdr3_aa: CASSIGGTGLETQYF

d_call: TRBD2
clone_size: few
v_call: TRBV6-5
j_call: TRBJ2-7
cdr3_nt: TGTGCCAGCACCCAGGGCCTAGCGGGGCCCTACGAGCAGTACTTC
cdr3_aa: CASTQGLAGPYEQYF

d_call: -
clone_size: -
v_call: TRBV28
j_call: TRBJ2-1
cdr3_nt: TGTGCCAGCACCTCGACAAGCTCCTACAATGAGCAGTTCTTC
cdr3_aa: CASTSTSSYNEQFF

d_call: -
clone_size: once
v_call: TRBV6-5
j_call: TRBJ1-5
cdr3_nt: TGTGCCAGCAGTTTATCTGCGGCGCGGCCCCAGCATTTT
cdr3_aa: CASSLSAARPQHF

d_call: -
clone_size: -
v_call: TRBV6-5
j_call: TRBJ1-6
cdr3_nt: TGTGCCAGCAGTTACCGAGGGTGGGATTCACCCCTCCACTTT
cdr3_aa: CASSYRGWDSPLHF

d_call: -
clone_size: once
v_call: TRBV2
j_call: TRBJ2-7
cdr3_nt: TGTGCCAGCAGTGTCGAGGGCTACGAGCAGTACTTC
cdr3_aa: CASSVEGYEQYF

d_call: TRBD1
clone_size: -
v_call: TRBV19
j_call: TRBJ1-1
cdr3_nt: TGTGCCAGTAGTATACAGGGGGCGCAGACTGAAGCTTTCTTT
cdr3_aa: CASSIQGAQTEAFF

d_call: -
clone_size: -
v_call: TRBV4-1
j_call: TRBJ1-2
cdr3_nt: TGCGCCAGCAGCCAGAGTCTTAGACAGTATGGCTACACCTTC
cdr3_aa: CASSQSLRQYGYTF

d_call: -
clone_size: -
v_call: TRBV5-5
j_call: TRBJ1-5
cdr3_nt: TGTGCCAGCAGCCTACAGGGAAACCAGCCCCAGCATTTT
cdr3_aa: CASSLQGNQPQHF

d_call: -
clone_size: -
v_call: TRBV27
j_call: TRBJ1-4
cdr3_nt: TGTGCCAGCAGACTAAATACCGGGGTAGAAAAACTGTTTTTT
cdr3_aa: CASRLNTGVEKLFF

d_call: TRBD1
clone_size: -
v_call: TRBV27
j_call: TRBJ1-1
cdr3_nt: TGTGCCAGCAGTGGACAGGGGGCGGAAGCTTTCTTT
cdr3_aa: CASSGQGAEAFF

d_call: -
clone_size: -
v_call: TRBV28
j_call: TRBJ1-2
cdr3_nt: TGTGCCAGCAGTTTAGGGACAATCTATGGCTACACCTTC
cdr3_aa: CASSLGTIYGYTF

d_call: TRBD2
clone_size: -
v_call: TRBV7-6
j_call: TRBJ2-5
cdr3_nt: TGTGCCAGCAGCTTAGGGACTAGCGGCCAAGAGACCCAGTACTTC
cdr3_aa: CASSLGTSGQETQYF